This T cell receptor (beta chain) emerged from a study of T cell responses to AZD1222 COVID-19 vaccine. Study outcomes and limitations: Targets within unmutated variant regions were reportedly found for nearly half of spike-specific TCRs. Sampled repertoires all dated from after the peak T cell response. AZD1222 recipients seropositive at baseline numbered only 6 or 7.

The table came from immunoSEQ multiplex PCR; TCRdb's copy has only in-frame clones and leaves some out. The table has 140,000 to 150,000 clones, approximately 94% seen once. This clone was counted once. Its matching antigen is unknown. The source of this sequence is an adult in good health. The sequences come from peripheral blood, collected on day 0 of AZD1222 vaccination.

This CDR3 reads CASRVLGAGYTF. For the CDR3, the DNA is TGTGCCAGCAGGGTCCTAGGGGCTGGCTACACCTTC. The V gene is TRBV28, the J gene TRBJ1-2; D may be TRBD1 (5 bases). The CDR3 is 12 amino acids. Trimming took off 6 bases at V and 7 bases at J, with 12 bases between the two ends. Germline V lookup: CDR1 MDHEN, CDR2 SYDVKM.